This T cell receptor (beta chain) was sequenced for a study of shared clonotypes between healthy human individuals. As for the study in general: Each donor's CD4 naive and CD4 memory cells filled three plates apiece, CD8 naive two, and CD8 memory one. Study observations and caveats: The study drew on few donors, limiting represented genetic and exposure-history diversity. What rarefaction showed was incomplete sorted-subset sequencing despite large depth.

Repertoires were generated with immunoSEQ multiplex PCR, while TCRdb's copy carries only in-frame clones and drops some. The repertoire holds some 790,000 clones, with roughly 72% as singletons. Subsets obtained from CD4+ cells comprised CD45RA+ naive and CD45RA-negative memory cells. This clone was counted many times. The antigen remains undetermined. The length of the CDR3 is 14 residues. Germline V gene sequence: CDR1 SGHRS, CDR2 YFSETQ. Trimming removed 0 bases at V and 5 bases at J, with 12 bases between. The receptor was isolated from a woman aged 25 to 39 in good health. The sample taken for sequencing was memory CD4+ T cells sorted from blood. This sample's subset: CD45RA-negative fraction. The chain couples TRBV5-1 to TRBJ2-7, with D uncertain. CDR3 in amino acids: CASSLDGASNEQYF. The CDR3 nucleotides read TGCGCCAGCAGCTTGGACGGTGCATCCAACGAGCAGTACTTC. Full variable domain (missing parts from reference TRBV5-1 and TRBJ2-7): KAGVTQTPRYLIKTRGQQVTLSCSPISGHRSVSWYQQTPGQGLQFLFEYFSETQRNKGNFPGRFSGRQFSNSRSEMNVSTLELGDSALYLCASSLDGASNEQYFGPGTRLTVT.